This entry concerns a single T cell receptor beta chain. These data originate in a study of OX40 agonist ivuxolimab in advanced cancers. Study at large: Age averaged 60 years (range 23 to 79), and roughly 82% were male. Treatment received earlier with anti-PD-1, anti-PD-L1 or anti-CTLA-4 agents was allowed, and more than 35% had some.

Clones were read by immunoSEQ multiplex PCR, and TCRdb kept only the in-frame ones, dropping some. Here the sample spans 60,000 to 75,000 clones, roughly 84% being singletons. The CDR3 is 14 residues long. Trimming left V 0 bases short and J 7 bases short, with 12 bases between. Germline V gives CDR1 LNHNV, CDR2 YYDKDF (reference sequence). Material: CD4+ or CD8+ T cells sorted from blood, obtained in a trial of the OX40 agonist ivuxolimab. This chain joins TRBV15 and TRBJ1-2; D not certain. This receptor was taken from an adult with an advanced solid tumor such as melanoma, head and neck, liver or kidney cancer. The DNA for the CDR3 is TGTGCCACCAGCAGAGATTTGCAGGCTAGTGGCTACACCTTC. This codes for CATSRDLQASGYTF.